The present T cell receptor (beta chain) was sequenced within a study of T-cell memory formation after mild COVID-19. From the 5' RACE reads, TCRdb called clonotypes with MiXCR, one entry per CDR3 protein. This sample has some 330,000 distinct CDR3 sequences; more than 20% occur once, and the top ten carry around 13%. The CDR3 runs to 15 residues. Germline V gene data show CDR1 as LGHNA and CDR2 as YNFKEQ. V lost 1 base to trimming and J lost 2 bases, with 12 bases between them. The origin of this receptor is an adult woman who had mild COVID-19 (a few samples of this study predate the infection). Cell type and time point are not known. Sequencing input: PBMCs or a T cell subset sorted from them (not recorded which). The J gene is TRBJ2-7, the V gene TRBV4-2, with D perhaps matching TRBD2 (6 bases). The CDR3 coding sequence is TGTGCCAGCAGCCAAGGGCGGGGCGGACCCTACGAGCAGTACTTC. Its protein product is CASSQGRGGPYEQYF.